The rows below give T cell receptor beta chains drawn from one sample of a study of cytomegalovirus exposure and HLA in healthy donors. Sequencing was performed with immunoSEQ multiplex PCR; in TCRdb, only in-frame clones are kept and a portion is missing. Listed are more than 95,000 clones; about 3.2% falls within the top ten. What was sequenced was PBMCs. Receptor source: a man between 35 and 55 years old in good health and CMV-seronegative. Each CDR3 is given with its conserved first and last residue. The D gene is left open where the match is weak.

D gene	V gene	CDR3 length	CDR3 protein
.	TRBV7-2	14	CASSPRRHTDTQYF
.	TRBV4-1	16	CASSQDQGQGNEKLFF
TRBD2	TRBV2	17	CASRRGLAGGYQETQYF
TRBD2	TRBV4-1	18	CASSQVLTSSLTYNEQFF
TRBD2	TRBV9	14	CASSVPGLGGQQFF
TRBD2	TRBV19	14	CASSIRSGRSEQYF
.	TRBV12-5	14	CASGLDGVNYGYTF
TRBD2	TRBV4-3	15	CASSQGLAGDNEQFF
TRBD1	TRBV4-2	14	CASSQTGDYDEQYF
.	TRBV28	13	CASSTGGNEKLFF
.	TRBV2	13	CASIGQLLTEAFF
TRBD2	TRBV7-2	16	CASSLEASGTQETQYF
TRBD2	TRBV5-1	18	CASSFGTSGGARTGELFF
TRBD2	TRBV5-1	15	CASSTGLAGVGEQFF
TRBD2	TRBV28	14	CASSLFGGRHEQYF
.	TRBV2	13	CASHRVYNEKLFF
.	TRBV30	13	CAWSVTGSGTQYF
TRBD1	TRBV5-8	18	CASSLFVGTGNMNTEAFF
.	TRBV16	15	CASSPLSTVVSEQFF
TRBD1	TRBV6-1	15	CASSGGQGWNTAAFF
.	TRBV29-1	12	CSVVSGNQPQHF
.	TRBV28	15	CASSGGGRGTYEQYF
.	TRBV9	15	CASSVIYSSYNEQFF
TRBD1	TRBV7-2	15	CASSLSGGPGNTIYF
.	TRBV9	15	CASSVEQANTGELFF
TRBD2	TRBV10-2	15	CASTGGVGDTGELFF
.	TRBV7-6	15	CASSLDLSSGTEAFF
.	TRBV7-6	14	CASSNGLGQETQYF
TRBD2	TRBV5-5	19	CASSLGIRVRTSGGSEQYF
.	TRBV7-9	15	CASSLMDSMNTEAFF
TRBD1	TRBV18	16	CASSPPPGQLNEKLFF
.	TRBV7-9	13	CASSLEGNYGYTF
TRBD1	TRBV2	16	CASSITGTVNTGELFF
.	TRBV28	15	CASSPTGLAKNIQYF
.	TRBV19	13	CASSIQDNQPQHF
.	TRBV2	17	CASSPRTVPSGANVLTF
TRBD2	TRBV19	17	CASSAPGLAASTDTQYF
.	TRBV25-1	13	CASSGRAGFEQYF
.	TRBV7-8	13	CASSLERGNEQFF
TRBD2	TRBV7-2	15	CASRPSGSYTYEQYF
TRBD2	TRBV4-2	16	CASSHSALAGSNEQFF
TRBD1	TRBV28	14	CASSSGQGVQPQHF
.	TRBV7-2	13	CASSLPGVGTQYF
.	TRBV28	13	CASTLFLAQPQHF
TRBD2	TRBV29-1	15	CSVRTSGMNTGELFF
TRBD2	TRBV5-8	14	CASTLLTGGETQYF
TRBD2	TRBV15	17	CATSRILGAGEGYEQYF
TRBD1	TRBV18	17	CASSPLQGVSAGTEAFF
TRBD2	TRBV28	17	CASGPGAGGGSYNEQFF
.	TRBV5-6	15	CASSSGTLNTGELFF
.	TRBV27	12	CASSSVGEKLFF